The 4 T cell receptor beta chains below come from one sample, sequenced in a study of blood T cell repertoires in COVID-19. The assay was immunoSEQ multiplex PCR, and TCRdb's table has in-frame clones only and misses some. The sample shows around 300,000 clones, 90% of them seen only once. Sequenced material: PBMCs or T cells enriched from blood (not recorded which). These TCRs come from a young woman with acute COVID-19.

The chain carries TRBV7-3 and TRBJ2-1; 8 nucleotides match TRBD2. The germline CDR1 and CDR2 sequences are SGHTA and FQGTGA. Unmatched junction bases numbered 9, after V lost 5 bases and J lost 3 bases. The CDR3 consists of 16 residues. CDR3 sequence (DNA): TGTGCCAGCAGCCCCCAAGCGGGAGTTATCTACAATGAGCAGTTCTTC. It specifies CASSPQAGVIYNEQFF. Based on the CDR3 plus reference TRBV7-3 and TRBJ2-1, the full variable domain is GAGVSQTPSNKVTEKGKYVELRCDPISGHTALYWYRQSLGQGPEFLIYFQGTGAADDSGLPNDRFFAVRPEGSVSTLKIQRTERGDSAVYLCASSPQAGVIYNEQFFGPGTRLTVL.

V gene TRBV11-3 combines with J gene TRBJ2-7, with 8 bases matching TRBD2. The germline V gene encodes CDR1 SGHNT and CDR2 YENEEA. The ends lost 8 bases at V and 5 bases at J; junction bases unmatched: 8. The CDR3 runs 13 residues. Here the CDR3 DNA reads TGTGCCAGCGCGCGGGGGGCGCTCAACGAGCAGTACTTC. Translated: CASARGALNEQYF.

The rearrangement links TRBV18 to TRBJ1-1; D call uncertain. Germline CDR1 is KGHSH and CDR2 is LQKENI. V gave up 8 bases and J gave up 0 bases, with 7 bases separating them. This CDR3 has 12 amino acids. CDR3 in DNA: TGTGCCAGCACAATAATGAACACTGAAGCTTTCTTT. Its protein is CASTIMNTEAFF.

V gene TRBV3-1 (or the pseudogene TRBV3-2) combines with J gene TRBJ2-2; TRBD2 is a possible D gene (6 bases). The CDR3 is 23 amino acids. The V end was cut by 4 bases, the J end by 5 bases, with 38 bases between. Germline V lookup: CDR1 LGHDT, CDR2 YNNKEL (reference sequence). The CDR3 loop reads CASSRNGLASPPGPSGRTGELFF. CDR3 DNA: TGTGCCAGCAGCCGAAACGGGCTAGCGAGTCCCCCAGGCCCTAGTGGCCGGACCGGGGAGCTGTTTTTT.